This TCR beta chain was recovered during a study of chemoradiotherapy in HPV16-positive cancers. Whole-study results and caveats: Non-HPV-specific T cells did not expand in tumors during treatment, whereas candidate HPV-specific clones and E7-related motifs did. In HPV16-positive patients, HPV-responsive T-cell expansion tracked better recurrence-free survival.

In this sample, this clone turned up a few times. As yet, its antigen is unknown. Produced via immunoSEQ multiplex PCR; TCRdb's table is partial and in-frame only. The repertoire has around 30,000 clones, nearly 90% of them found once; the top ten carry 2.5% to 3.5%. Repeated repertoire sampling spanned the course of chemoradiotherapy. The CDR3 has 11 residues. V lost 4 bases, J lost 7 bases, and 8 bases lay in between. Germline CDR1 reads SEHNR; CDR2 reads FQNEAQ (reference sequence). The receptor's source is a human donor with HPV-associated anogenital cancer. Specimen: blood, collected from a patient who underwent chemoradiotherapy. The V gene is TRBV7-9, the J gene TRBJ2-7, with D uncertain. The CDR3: CASSSNREQYF. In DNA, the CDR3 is TGTGCCAGCAGCTCAAATCGGGAGCAGTACTTC.